The text below deals with one TCR beta chain. This table comes from immunoSEQ multiplex PCR, and its TCRdb copy is limited to in-frame clones, with some not included. In the table there are approximately 180,000 clones, approximately 85% of which are singletons. This sample is drawn from a study of blood T cell repertoires in COVID-19. The overall study: From the United States, Italy and Spain came samples of acute and convalescent COVID-19.

The ends lost 2 bases at V and 5 bases at J; junction bases unmatched: 5. The germline V gene has CDR1 MNHNS and CDR2 SASEGT. The CDR3 consists of 15 residues. This clonotype was sampled from a man in his 60s with acute or convalescent COVID-19. This chain joins TRBV6-1 and TRBJ1-3; 8 positions match TRBD1. The specimen sequenced was peripheral blood. CDR3 DNA sequence: TGTGCCAGCAGTGAACAGGGGGCCCTGAGAAACACCATATATTTT. Residues: CASSEQGALRNTIYF.